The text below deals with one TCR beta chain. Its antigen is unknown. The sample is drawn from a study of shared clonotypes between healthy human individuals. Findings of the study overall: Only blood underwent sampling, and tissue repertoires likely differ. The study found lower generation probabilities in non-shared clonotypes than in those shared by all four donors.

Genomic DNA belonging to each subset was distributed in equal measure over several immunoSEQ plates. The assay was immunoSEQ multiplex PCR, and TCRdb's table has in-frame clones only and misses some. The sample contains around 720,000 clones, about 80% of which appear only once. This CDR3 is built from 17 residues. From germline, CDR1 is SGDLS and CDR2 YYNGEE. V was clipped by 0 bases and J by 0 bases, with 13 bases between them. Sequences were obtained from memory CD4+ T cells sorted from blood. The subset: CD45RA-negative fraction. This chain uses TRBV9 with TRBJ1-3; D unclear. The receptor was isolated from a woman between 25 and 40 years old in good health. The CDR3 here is CASSVVSRLASGNTIYF. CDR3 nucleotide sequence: TGTGCCAGCAGCGTAGTTAGCAGGCTAGCCTCTGGAAACACCATATATTTT.